The 26 T cell receptor beta chains reported below all come from one sample, sequenced in a study of T-cell reconstitution after alpha-beta-depleted transplantation in children. Unique molecular identifiers were built into the TCRbeta library. TCRdb re-analysed the PCR reads in MiXCR, keeping a single row per CDR3 protein. This table has hundreds of thousands of distinct CDR3 sequences, roughly a tenth appearing once. This specimen consisted of PBMCs, obtained before TCRalphabeta/CD19-depleted stem cell transplant. The receptors come from a child aged 2-15 years with inherited bone marrow failure, due to receive a stem cell transplant.

The rearrangement joins TRBV18 to TRBJ2-7, with 11 nucleotides matching TRBD1. In germline, CDR1 is KGHSH, CDR2 LQKENI. This CDR3 is 16 amino acids long. Trimming at V came to 0 bases and at J to 5 bases, leaving 6 bases not matched to a gene. The CDR3 loop reads CASSPPGQGARHEQYF. CDR3 DNA: TGTGCCAGCTCACCACCCGGACAGGGGGCTCGCCACGAGCAGTACTTC.

This clonotype appeared a few times. This rearrangement joins TRBV20-1 to TRBJ2-7, with unresolved D. The V and J ends lost 6 bases and 0 bases respectively, with 15 bases between them. CDR1 and CDR2 (germline): DFQATT, SNEGSKA (reference sequence). This CDR3 region has 14 residues. The CDR3 DNA is TGCAGTGCCCGACCGACTGCCAACTCCTACGAGCAGTACTTC. Translated: CSARPTANSYEQYF.

This clonotype was detected many times. J is TRBJ2-7 and V is TRBV29-1, with TRBD2 identical over 12 bases. CDR3 length: 16 residues. Germline-derived CDR1 and CDR2 are SQVTM and ANQGSEA. After removal of 4 bases from V and 2 bases from J, the junction contained 9 bases not matched to a gene. The CDR3 nucleotides read TGCAGCGTTGGTCCTTCACTAGCGGGAGGAACCTACGAGCAGTACTTC. Translating gives CSVGPSLAGGTYEQYF.

Ten or more counts support this clonotype. The rearrangement uses TRBV28 and TRBJ2-1; D is ambiguous. The length of the CDR3 is 13 residues. From germline, CDR1 is MDHEN and CDR2 SYDVKM. With 5 bases removed from V and 1 base from J, the gap between germline ends came to 6 bases. Here the CDR3 DNA reads TGTGCCAGCAGTGACCGGTCCTACAATGAGCAGTTCTTC. Protein sequence: CASSDRSYNEQFF.

This clonotype was counted ten times or more. The chain recombines TRBV20-1 with TRBJ2-1, with 9 bases aligning to TRBD2. In germline, CDR1 is DFQATT, CDR2 SNEGSKA (reference sequence). This CDR3 has 15 amino acids. With V trimmed by 4 bases and J by 2 bases, 6 bases remained unmatched. The CDR3 spells CSAIPPSGTYNEQFF. The CDR3 DNA sequence: TGCAGTGCTATCCCCCCTAGCGGGACCTACAATGAGCAGTTCTTC.

This clonotype was seen repeatedly, ten times or more. The chain uses TRBV28 and TRBJ2-7; D ambiguous. CDR3 length equals 14 residues. The germline gives CDR1 MDHEN, CDR2 SYDVKM. V was pared by 7 bases and J by 2 bases, with 15 bases between. CDR3 residues: CASTRIPGPYEQYF. The CDR3 nucleotides read TGTGCCAGCACCCGAATTCCCGGTCCCTACGAGCAGTACTTC.

This clonotype was counted ten times or more. V usage is TRBV28 and J usage is TRBJ2-1; weak D call: TRBD2 (6 bases). Germline V gives CDR1 MDHEN, CDR2 SYDVKM. The V end was cut by 5 bases, the J end by 5 bases, with 13 bases between. The CDR3 totals 14 residues. DNA for the CDR3: TGTGCCAGCAGTCCGGGGGTACCGGACAATGAGCAGTTCTTC. This gives the protein CASSPGVPDNEQFF.

The table lists this clonotype with many counts. The rearrangement uses TRBV7-9 and TRBJ1-2, with a weak D call TRBD1 (5 bases). The CDR3 runs to 13 residues. V was clipped by 5 bases and J by 0 bases, with 7 bases between them. Germline-derived CDR1 and CDR2 are SEHNR and FQNEAQ (reference sequence). The CDR3 reads CASSRTPNYGYTF. The DNA for the CDR3 is TGTGCCAGCAGCAGGACACCTAACTATGGCTACACCTTC.

This clonotype was counted many times. This chain uses TRBV5-1 with TRBJ2-7, with D maybe TRBD2 (5 bases). The length of the CDR3 is 14 residues. V shed 4 bases and J shed 5 bases, with 16 bases lying between them. Per the germline V gene, CDR1 is SGHRS and CDR2 is YFSETQ. This CDR3 reads CASSDLLEFHEQYF. The CDR3 coding sequence is TGCGCCAGCAGCGATCTACTAGAGTTCCACGAGCAGTACTTC.

This clonotype was seen only a few times. This chain links TRBV15 with TRBJ2-7; 8 nucleotides align to TRBD2. The CDR3 sequence is 14 residues long. After removal of 5 bases from V and 6 bases from J, the junction contained 9 bases not matched to a gene. The germline gives CDR1 LNHNV, CDR2 YYDKDF (reference sequence). The CDR3 coding sequence is TGTGCCACCAGCGAAGGGACTAGTCATGGCGAGCAGTACTTC. It is translated as CATSEGTSHGEQYF.

The chain joins TRBV6-5 to TRBJ2-2; 9 bases match TRBD2. CDR3 size: 16 residues. CDR1 and CDR2 (germline): MNHEY, SVGAGI. V trimming: 3 bases; J trimming: 7 bases; junction bases outside the gene matches: 9. In DNA form, the CDR3 reads TGTGCCAGCAGTTATGGACTAGCGATCACTGGCGGGGAGCTGTTTTTT. It yields the protein CASSYGLAITGGELFF.

This chain connects TRBV13 to TRBJ2-1; possible D gene TRBD1, 6 bases. Trimming stripped 5 bases from V and 7 bases from J, with 15 bases between. This CDR3 spans 14 amino acids. Germline V CDR1 and CDR2: PRHDT, FYEKMQ (reference sequence). This chain's CDR3 is CASSPRAGENEQFF. As DNA, the CDR3 is TGTGCCAGCAGCCCAAGGGCAGGGGAAAATGAGCAGTTCTTC.

This clonotype occurred many times. The gene calls are TRBV28 and TRBJ2-7; either TRBD1 or TRBD2 may supply D (5 bases each). The length of the CDR3 is 13 residues. Trimming removed 7 bases at V and 3 bases at J, with 13 bases between. Per the germline V gene, CDR1 is MDHEN and CDR2 is SYDVKM. The CDR3 loop reads CASNSRGSYEQYF. CDR3 in DNA: TGTGCCAGCAACTCTCGGGGCAGCTACGAGCAGTACTTC.

The table lists this clonotype with many counts. The chain couples TRBV7-6 to TRBJ2-2, with D perhaps assigned TRBD1 or TRBD2 (5 bases each). V lost 5 bases, J lost 0 bases, and 10 bases lay in between. In germline, CDR1 is SGHVS, CDR2 FNYEAQ. The CDR3 is 15 residues long. The CDR3 region is CASSPGAPNTGELFF. CDR3 nucleotides: TGTGCCAGCAGCCCCGGGGCCCCGAACACCGGGGAGCTGTTTTTT.

This clonotype was counted ten times or more. This chain links TRBV5-1 with TRBJ2-7; 9 nucleotides agree with TRBD2. This CDR3 contains 15 residues. From germline, CDR1 is SGHRS and CDR2 YFSETQ. The trim removed 4 bases at V and 4 bases at J, leaving 9 bases unmatched. CDR3 nucleotide sequence: TGCGCCAGCAGCCCAGTAGCGGGAGCCGGGTACGAGCAGTACTTC. Translated: CASSPVAGAGYEQYF.

The V and J genes are TRBV12-5 and TRBJ2-6, with D unclear. Germline V gives CDR1 LGHNT, CDR2 FRNRAP. The CDR3 is 14 amino acids. The V end lost 7 bases, the J end lost 3 bases, and 10 bases lay between the germline ends. The CDR3 DNA is TGTGCTAGTGCTCCCCCGGATGGGGCCAACGTCCTGACTTTC. Amino acid sequence: CASAPPDGANVLTF.

This clonotype was counted at least ten times. The chain couples TRBV24-1 to TRBJ1-3, with D perhaps matching TRBD1 (6 bases). V shed 5 bases and J shed 4 bases, with 14 bases lying between them. The CDR3 runs 15 residues. Germline assignment: CDR1 KGHDR and CDR2 SFDVKD. CDR3 coding DNA: TGTGCCACCAGTGCCCTCGGGACACTGGGAAACACCATATATTTT. Translated: CATSALGTLGNTIYF.

This clonotype was observed a handful of times. The V and J genes are TRBV20-1 and TRBJ2-7, with a tentative D call TRBD2 (5 bases). The germline V gene has CDR1 DFQATT and CDR2 SNEGSKA (reference sequence). The CDR3 sequence is 11 residues long. V gave up 6 bases and J gave up 11 bases, with 17 bases separating them. The CDR3 reads CSAQRKWGEYF. CDR3 DNA: TGCAGTGCCCAACGAAAGTGGGGAGAGTACTTC.

The table lists this clonotype with many counts. This chain uses TRBV10-3 with TRBJ1-3; the D gene is possibly TRBD1 (5 bases). The length of the CDR3 is 14 residues. CDR1 and CDR2 from the germline V gene are ENHRY and SYGVKD. V lost 7 bases to trimming and J lost 0 bases, with 10 bases between them. CDR3 in amino acids: CAITGTASGNTIYF. DNA for the CDR3: TGTGCCATCACAGGGACTGCCTCTGGAAACACCATATATTTT.

The sample holds many counts of this clonotype. This rearrangement joins TRBV20-1 to TRBJ1-4; TRBD1 matches 12 bases. V shed 7 bases and J 10 bases; nucleotides not matched to a gene: 4. The CDR3 is 12 amino acids. Germline V gives CDR1 DFQATT, CDR2 SNEGSKA (reference sequence). CDR3 DNA: TGCAGTGTGGGGACAGGGGGCGGAAAACTGTTTTTT. Protein sequence: CSVGTGGGKLFF.

This clonotype was detected many times. The genes are TRBV6-1 and TRBJ2-2; TRBD1 is a possible D gene (6 bases). The ends were cut back, 2 bases at V and 1 base at J, with 17 bases in the middle. The CDR3 contains 18 residues. Germline CDR1 is MNHNS and CDR2 is SASEGT. CDR3 in DNA: TGTGCCAGCAGTGAATCCCAAATTTCGGACAGGAACACCGGGGAGCTGTTTTTT. This gives the protein CASSESQISDRNTGELFF.

In its sample, this clonotype was seen many times. The rearrangement links TRBV28 to TRBJ2-1, with 11 bases identical to TRBD2. The J segment lost 5 bases and the V segment lost 4 bases, leaving 4 bases of the junction unmatched. Per the germline V gene, CDR1 is MDHEN and CDR2 is SYDVKM. CDR3 length equals 15 residues. The CDR3 DNA follows: TGTGCCAGCAGTTCTGGACTAGCGGGTGACAATGAGCAGTTCTTC. Amino acid sequence: CASSSGLAGDNEQFF.

The chain uses TRBV7-9 and TRBJ2-7; D is ambiguous. CDR3 length: 14 amino acids. V lost 1 base to trimming and J lost 2 bases, with 9 bases between them. Germline lookup yields CDR1 SEHNR and CDR2 FQNEAQ (reference sequence). CDR3 DNA: TGTGCCAGCAGCTTAGGAATGGGCACCTACGAGCAGTACTTC. Translated: CASSLGMGTYEQYF.

The sample holds many counts of this clonotype. A junction end diverges from the germline sequence, so it may reflect a read error. The J gene is TRBJ2-7, the V gene TRBV12-3 or TRBV12-4; 9 nucleotides line up with TRBD1. CDR3 length equals 14 residues. The CDR3 loop is CASRPTGGSHEQYF. The CDR3 DNA sequence: TGTGCCAGCAGACCTACAGGGGGCTCCCACGAGCAGTACTTC.

This clonotype was counted at least ten times. The genes are TRBV5-1 and TRBJ2-3; 10 bases are a match to TRBD2. After removal of 4 bases from V and 5 bases from J, the junction contained 7 bases not matched to a gene. This CDR3 is 15 amino acids long. The V gene's germline CDR1 is SGHRS and CDR2 YFSETQ. For the CDR3, the DNA is TGCGCCAGCAGCCTAGCGGGAGTGGGGGTAGATACGCAGTATTTT. It is translated as CASSLAGVGVDTQYF. The full variable domain, completed using reference TRBV5-1 and TRBJ2-3, is KAGVTQTPRYLIKTRGQQVTLSCSPISGHRSVSWYQQTPGQGLQFLFEYFSETQRNKGNFPGRFSGRQFSNSRSEMNVSTLELGDSALYLCASSLAGVGVDTQYFGPGTRLTVL.

This clonotype was recorded many times. V usage is TRBV5-1 and J usage is TRBJ2-2, with a tentative D call TRBD2 (6 bases). CDR1 and CDR2 from the germline V gene are SGHRS and YFSETQ. Trimming removed 4 bases at V and 1 base at J, with 17 bases between. CDR3 length: 17 residues. CDR3 region: CASSPNPAGLNTGELFF. DNA of the CDR3: TGCGCCAGCAGCCCCAACCCGGCGGGATTGAACACCGGGGAGCTGTTTTTT.